The 10 T cell receptor beta chains listed next were all sequenced from one sample in a study of blood T cell repertoires in COVID-19. TCRdb's table, derived via immunoSEQ multiplex PCR, lists solely in-frame clones and lacks some. Seen here are about 240,000 clones, just under 85% observed once, and the top ten hold approximately 9.4%. The sequenced material came from peripheral blood. The receptors originated from a woman aged 80 or over with acute or convalescent COVID-19.

The chain recombines TRBV27 with TRBJ1-5; D is unresolved. V dropped 2 bases and J dropped 6 bases, with 11 bases sitting between them. Germline assignment: CDR1 MNHEY and CDR2 SMNVEV (reference sequence). The CDR3 is made up of 14 amino acids. CDR3 residues: CASSLEGRGQPQHF. CDR3 in DNA: TGTGCCAGCAGTTTAGAAGGTCGGGGTCAGCCCCAGCATTTT.

The chain has TRBV5-1 and TRBJ1-2; perhaps TRBD1 as D (5 bases). The CDR3 is 14 residues long. Trimming removed 0 bases from V and 12 bases from J, with 18 bases in between. Germline V gene lookup returns CDR1 SGHRS and CDR2 YFSETQ. The CDR3 DNA follows: TGCGCCAGCAGCTTGGTCGCGGGACCAGGCGTTGACACCTTC. Translating it yields CASSLVAGPGVDTF.

V is TRBV5-8 and J is TRBJ2-6; TRBD1 matches 8 bases. Germline V CDR1 and CDR2: SGHTS, YDEGEE. J gave up 0 bases and V 7 bases, and 12 bases lay outside the gene matches. This CDR3 is built from 18 residues. CDR3 sequence (DNA): TGTGCCAGCGGCGTCCGGGACAGGCGACCCTCTGGGGCCAACGTCCTGACTTTC. It translates to CASGVRDRRPSGANVLTF.

This clone appeared a single time. J is TRBJ2-7 and V is TRBV18; D call uncertain. Trimming cost V 4 bases and J 0 bases, with 4 bases left between them. This CDR3 comprises 12 residues. The germline CDR1 and CDR2 sequences are KGHSH and LQKENI. The CDR3 loop is CASSLRSYEQYF. The CDR3 DNA sequence: TGTGCCAGCTCACTCCGCTCCTACGAGCAGTACTTC. Looking up the rest from reference TRBV18 and TRBJ2-7 gives the full variable domain: NAGVMQNPRHLVRRRGQEARLRCSPMKGHSHVYWYRQLPEEGLKFMVYLQKENIIDESGMPKERFSAEFPKEGPSILRIQQVVRGDSAAYFCASSLRSYEQYFGPGTRLTVT.

The V gene is TRBV19, the J gene TRBJ1-5, with a tentative D call TRBD1 (6 bases). The CDR3 sequence is 15 residues long. Germline V gene data show CDR1 as LNHDA and CDR2 as SQIVND (reference sequence). Trimming pared 7 bases from V and 2 bases from J, leaving 15 bases between. CDR3 nucleotide sequence: TGTGCCAGTACCCACGGGGGGCAGGGCAATCAGCCCCAGCATTTT. Its translation: CASTHGGQGNQPQHF. The entire variable domain, with the rest obtained from reference TRBV19 and TRBJ1-5, is as follows: DGGITQSPKYLFRKEGQNVTLSCEQNLNHDAMYWYRQDPGQGLRLIYYSQIVNDFQKGDIAEGYSVSREKKESFPLTVTSAQKNPTAFYLCASTHGGQGNQPQHFGDGTRLSIL.

V gene TRBV6-5 combines with J gene TRBJ1-2; D is undetermined. Trimming cost V 5 bases and J 8 bases, with 15 bases left between them. Germline assignment: CDR1 MNHEY and CDR2 SVGAGI. The CDR3 loop spans 13 amino acids. In DNA, the CDR3 is TGTGCCAGCAGTACCTGGAGCACGTGGGGCTACACCTTC. As protein: CASSTWSTWGYTF.

CDR3 loop: CASSPVGTGGAEKLFF. In DNA, the CDR3 is TGCGCCAGCAGCCCGGTCGGGACAGGGGGCGCGGAAAAACTGTTTTTT. The chain uses TRBV5-1 and TRBJ1-4; the match to TRBD1 covers 12 bases. CDR1 and CDR2 from the germline V gene are SGHRS and YFSETQ. V was pared by 4 bases and J by 8 bases, with 9 bases of the junction left unmatched. The CDR3 loop spans 16 amino acids.

The chain recombines TRBV6-5 with TRBJ1-2; the D gene is possibly TRBD1 (6 bases). CDR3 length: 13 residues. Germline V lookup: CDR1 MNHEY, CDR2 SVGAGI. V was shortened by 2 bases and J by 8 bases, with 12 bases between the two germline ends. CDR3 in amino acids: CASSYGQTGGYTF. The DNA for the CDR3 is TGTGCCAGCAGTTACGGGCAGACAGGAGGCTACACCTTC.

The V call is TRBV19, the J call TRBJ2-2, with D maybe TRBD1 (6 bases). Germline loops: CDR1 LNHDA, CDR2 SQIVND (reference sequence). The CDR3 sequence is 15 residues long. The germline V and J ends were trimmed by 6 bases and 2 bases, with 13 bases remaining between them. The CDR3 loop reads CASRVGTKNTGELFF. CDR3 bases: TGTGCCAGTAGGGTCGGGACAAAAAACACCGGGGAGCTGTTTTTT.

This chain links TRBV3-1 (or the pseudogene TRBV3-2) with TRBJ2-1; 8 bases fit TRBD2. This CDR3 contains 16 residues. The germline CDR1 and CDR2 sequences are LGHDT and YNNKEL (reference sequence). V lost 4 bases to trimming and J lost 7 bases; unmatched junction nucleotides: 12. In nucleotides, the CDR3 is TGTGCCAGCAGCCCCAAACGACTAGCGATTGCGAATGAGCAGTTCTTC. Residues: CASSPKRLAIANEQFF.